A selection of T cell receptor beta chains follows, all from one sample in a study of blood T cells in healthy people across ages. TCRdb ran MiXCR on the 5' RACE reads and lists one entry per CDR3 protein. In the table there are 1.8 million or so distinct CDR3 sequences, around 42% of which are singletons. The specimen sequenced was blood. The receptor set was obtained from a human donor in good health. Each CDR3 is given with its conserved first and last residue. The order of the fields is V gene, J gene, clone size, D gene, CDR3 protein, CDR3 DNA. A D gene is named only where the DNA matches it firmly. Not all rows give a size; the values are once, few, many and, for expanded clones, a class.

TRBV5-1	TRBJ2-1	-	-	CASSPEDSYNEQFF	TGCGCCAGCAGCCCGGAGGACTCCTACAATGAGCAGTTCTTC
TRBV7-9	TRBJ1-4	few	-	CASSPIGGGSEKLFF	TGTGCCAGCAGCCCAATCGGGGGGGGGAGCGAAAAACTGTTTTTT
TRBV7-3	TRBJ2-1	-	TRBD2	CASNLIPGTTYNEQFF	TGTGCCAGCAACTTAATCCCCGGGACTACATACAATGAGCAGTTCTTC
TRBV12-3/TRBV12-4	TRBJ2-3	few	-	CASSLGAREYTDTQYF	TGTGCCAGCAGTTTAGGGGCCAGAGAATACACAGATACGCAGTATTTT
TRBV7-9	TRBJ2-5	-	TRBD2	CASSYTGLVETQYF	TGTGCCAGCAGCTACACGGGACTAGTAGAGACCCAGTACTTC
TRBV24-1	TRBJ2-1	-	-	CATSDPPGEEQFF	TGTGCCACCAGTGATCCGCCGGGGGAGGAGCAGTTCTTC
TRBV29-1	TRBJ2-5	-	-	CSVESGLGETQYF	TGCAGCGTTGAGTCAGGGTTAGGAGAGACCCAGTACTTC
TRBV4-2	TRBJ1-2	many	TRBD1	CASSQGAGGDGYTF	TGTGCCAGCAGCCAAGGTGCAGGGGGCGATGGCTACACCTTC
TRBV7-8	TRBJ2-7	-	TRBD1	CASSLVIFVHGTGVNVRNYEQYF	TGTGCCAGCAGCTTAGTCATTTTTGTTCACGGGACAGGGGTCAACGTTAGGAACTACGAGCAGTACTTC
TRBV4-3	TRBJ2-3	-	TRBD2	CASSPKGLAGRDTQYF	TGCGCCAGCAGCCCAAAGGGACTAGCGGGGCGAGATACGCAGTATTTT
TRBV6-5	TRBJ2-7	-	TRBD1	CASRRGTVAYEQYF	TGTGCCAGCAGAAGAGGGACAGTAGCCTACGAGCAGTACTTC
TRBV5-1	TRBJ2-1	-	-	CASSPGPENNEQFF	TGCGCCAGCAGCCCGGGACCAGAAAACAATGAGCAGTTCTTC
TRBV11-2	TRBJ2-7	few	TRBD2	CASSPGLAGGDEQYF	TGTGCCAGCAGCCCTGGACTAGCGGGGGGCGACGAGCAGTACTTC
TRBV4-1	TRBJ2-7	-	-	CASSQGTVKNEQYF	TGCGCCAGCAGCCAAGGGACAGTTAAGAACGAGCAGTACTTC
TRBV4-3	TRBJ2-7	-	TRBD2	CASGARGLGVSEQYF	TGCGCCAGCGGGGCGAGGGGACTAGGAGTCTCCGAGCAGTACTTC
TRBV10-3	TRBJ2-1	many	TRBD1	CAISPGGDWNEQFF	TGTGCCATCAGCCCAGGGGGCGATTGGAATGAGCAGTTCTTC
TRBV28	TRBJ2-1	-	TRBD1	CASNTPGQGSDEQFF	TGTGCCAGCAACACCCCGGGACAGGGTAGTGATGAGCAGTTCTTC
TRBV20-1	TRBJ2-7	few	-	CSARVNSHYEQYF	TGCAGTGCTAGAGTGAACAGCCACTACGAGCAGTACTTC
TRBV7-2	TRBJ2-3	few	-	CASSSMGTTDTQYF	TGTGCCAGCAGCTCGATGGGAACCACAGATACGCAGTATTTT
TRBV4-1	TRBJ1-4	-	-	CASSLNILGLQLFF	TGCGCCAGCAGCCTCAACATCCTGGGGCTGCAACTGTTTTTT
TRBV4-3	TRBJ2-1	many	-	CASSQDLSLYNEQFF	TGCGCCAGCAGCCAAGATCTTTCGTTATACAATGAGCAGTTCTTC
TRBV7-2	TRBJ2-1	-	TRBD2	CASSLYGTSGGVPQFF	TGTGCCAGCAGCTTATACGGGACTAGCGGGGGGGTTCCGCAGTTCTTC
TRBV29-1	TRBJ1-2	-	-	CSTHNYGYTF	TGCAGCACCCATAACTATGGCTACACCTTC
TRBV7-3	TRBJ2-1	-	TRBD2	CASSTGLAGGMMFF	TGTGCCAGCAGCACGGGACTAGCGGGGGGCATGATGTTCTTC
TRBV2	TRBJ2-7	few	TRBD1	CASSLQGTPYEQYF	TGTGCCAGCAGCTTACAGGGGACACCCTACGAGCAGTACTTC
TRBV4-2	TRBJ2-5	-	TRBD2	CASRATEAGVQETQYF	TGTGCCAGCCGGGCAACAGAGGCGGGGGTCCAAGAGACCCAGTACTTC
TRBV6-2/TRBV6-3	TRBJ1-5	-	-	CASSTPGVGQPQHF	TGTGCCAGCAGTACGCCAGGGGTGGGGCAGCCCCAGCATTTT
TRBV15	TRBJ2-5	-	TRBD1	CATSRDLGQAHEQETQYF	TGTGCCACCAGCAGAGATTTGGGACAGGCCCACGAGCAAGAGACCCAGTACTTC
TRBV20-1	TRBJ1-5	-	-	CSASQGFPDQPQHF	TGCAGTGCTAGTCAGGGTTTTCCCGATCAGCCCCAGCATTTT
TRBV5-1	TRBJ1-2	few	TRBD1	CASSQNRDRGGYTF	TGCGCCAGCAGCCAAAATCGGGACAGGGGTGGCTACACCTTC
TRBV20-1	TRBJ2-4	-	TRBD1	CSASYFRDRVTKNIQYF	TGCAGTGCTTCATACTTCCGGGACAGGGTGACCAAAAACATTCAGTACTTC
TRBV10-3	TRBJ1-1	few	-	CAISDGINTEAFF	TGTGCCATCAGTGACGGGATTAACACTGAAGCTTTCTTT
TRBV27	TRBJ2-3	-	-	CASSRPTGRTDTQYF	TGTGCCAGCTCCCGCCCCACGGGCCGGACCGATACGCAGTATTTT
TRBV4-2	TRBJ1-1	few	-	CASTAVQNTEAFF	TGTGCCAGCACCGCTGTACAGAACACTGAAGCTTTCTTT
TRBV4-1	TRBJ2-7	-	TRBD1	CASSQQPTRGQRYEQYF	TGCGCCAGCAGCCAGCAGCCCACCCGGGGACAGCGCTACGAGCAGTACTTC
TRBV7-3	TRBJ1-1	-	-	CASSLRPRGGEAFF	TGTGCCAGCAGCTTAAGGCCACGGGGGGGAGAAGCTTTCTTT
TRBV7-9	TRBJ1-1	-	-	CASSLREQRTEAFF	TGTGCCAGCAGCTTAAGAGAGCAGAGGACTGAAGCTTTCTTT
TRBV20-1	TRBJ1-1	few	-	CSARDGKGLTEAFF	TGCAGTGCTAGAGATGGTAAAGGGCTCACTGAAGCTTTCTTT
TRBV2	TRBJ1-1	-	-	CASSEVPNSNTEAFF	TGTGCCAGCAGTGAAGTCCCGAATTCGAACACTGAAGCTTTCTTT
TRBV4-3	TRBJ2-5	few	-	CASSQESLQETQYF	TGCGCCAGCAGCCAAGAATCACTCCAAGAGACCCAGTACTTC
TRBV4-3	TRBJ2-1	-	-	CASSSRVVEVNEQFF	TGCGCCAGCAGCTCGAGGGTGGTAGAGGTCAATGAGCAGTTCTTC
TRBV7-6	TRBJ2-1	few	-	CASSLDWGAPLNEQFF	TGTGCCAGCAGCTTAGATTGGGGGGCCCCCTTGAATGAGCAGTTCTTC
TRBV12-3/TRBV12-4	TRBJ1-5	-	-	CASTSGTPDQPQHF	TGTGCCAGCACTTCCGGGACACCAGATCAGCCCCAGCATTTT
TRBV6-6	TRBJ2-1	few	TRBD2	CASSYRAGYNEQFF	TGTGCCAGCAGTTATCGAGCGGGGTACAATGAGCAGTTCTTC
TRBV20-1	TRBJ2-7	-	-	CSPEASAGEQYF	TGCAGCCCCGAGGCGTCCGCAGGCGAGCAGTACTTC
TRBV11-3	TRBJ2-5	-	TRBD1	CATERGGEKTQYF	TGTGCCACCGAGAGAGGGGGCGAAAAGACCCAGTACTTC